The 8 T cell receptor beta chains below were found in one sample sequenced in a study of cytomegalovirus exposure and HLA in healthy donors (dated by TCRdb to between 2016 and 2019). Library creation used the immunoSEQ multiplex PCR assay. The table was pulled from immuneACCESS by TCRdb, which kept in-frame rearrangements only. Such tables lose some clones; where checked, under half of the loss comes from unresolved V genes, and the rest has no known cause. In all, the sample holds roughly 300,000 clones, and roughly 90% of those were seen once. The ten largest make up around 0.9% of the sample. The specimen was PBMCs. The receptors originated from a woman under 30 in good health and CMV-seronegative.

The chain carries TRBV9 and TRBJ1-1; no definite D call. V dropped 0 bases and J dropped 1 base, with 7 bases sitting between them. Germline V gene sequence: CDR1 SGDLS, CDR2 YYNGEE. The CDR3 consists of 14 residues. The CDR3 reads CASSVDAGNTEAFF. The CDR3 DNA reads as TGTGCCAGCAGCGTAGATGCGGGGAACACTGAAGCTTTCTTT. Drawing the rest from reference TRBV9 and TRBJ1-1, the complete variable domain is DSGVTQTPKHLITATGQRVTLRCSPRSGDLSVYWYQQSLDQGLQFLIQYYNGEERAKGNILERFSAQQFPDLHSELNLSSLELGDSALYFCASSVDAGNTEAFFGQGTRLTVV.

The chain recombines TRBV20-1 with TRBJ2-7; TRBD1 might be the D (5 bases). V was clipped by 5 bases and J by 5 bases, with 10 bases between them. The CDR3 extends over 11 amino acids. Germline V gene sequence: CDR1 DFQATT, CDR2 SNEGSKA (reference sequence). The CDR3 nucleotides are TGCAGTGCTGGAAGACAGAACGAGCAGTACTTC. Translated: CSAGRQNEQYF.

Only one count was recorded for this clone. This chain links TRBV2 with TRBJ2-1; TRBD1 might be the D (5 bases). The CDR3 has 14 amino acids. Per germline, CDR1 SNHLY and CDR2 FYNNEI. The germline V and J ends were trimmed by 7 bases and 2 bases, with 12 bases remaining between them. In DNA, the CDR3 is TGTGCCAGCATGATGGACATTACCTACAATGAGCAGTTCTTC. Its translation is CASMMDITYNEQFF.

The chain couples TRBV7-2 to TRBJ2-5, with TRBD2 matching 8 bases. The germline V gene has CDR1 SGHTA and CDR2 FQGNSA. The CDR3 runs to 14 residues. The J segment lost 4 bases and the V segment lost 8 bases, leaving 9 bases of the junction unmatched. The DNA for the CDR3 is TGTGCCAGCTCGGGACTAGGAAGAGGAGAGACCCAGTACTTC. This translates into CASSGLGRGETQYF.

Regarding this clone: Other DNA sequences in the sample encode the same CDR3. This sequence joins TRBV28 and TRBJ1-2; no clear D. V lost 3 bases and J 1 base, leaving 3 bases between the germline ends. Germline-derived CDR1 and CDR2 are MDHEN and SYDVKM. The length of the CDR3 is 12 residues. The CDR3 reads CASSFRNYGYTF. CDR3 nucleotides: TGTGCCAGCAGTTTCCGTAACTATGGCTACACCTTC.

The rearrangement joins TRBV27 to TRBJ2-5; D is perhaps TRBD1 (6 bases). Germline V gives CDR1 MNHEY, CDR2 SMNVEV (reference sequence). The CDR3 runs to 12 residues. V lost 2 bases to trimming and J lost 6 bases, with 7 bases between them. CDR3 residues: CASSLQGQTQYF. The CDR3 DNA follows: TGTGCCAGCAGTTTACAGGGGCAGACCCAGTACTTC.

Regarding this clone: Other DNA sequences in the sample encode the same CDR3. The chain has TRBV5-1 and TRBJ2-7, with 7 bases that match TRBD1. From germline, CDR1 is SGHRS and CDR2 YFSETQ. The ends lost 0 bases at V and 4 bases at J; junction bases unmatched: 4. The CDR3 has 14 residues. The CDR3 protein is CASSLGGGSYEQYF. The CDR3 DNA follows: TGCGCCAGCAGCTTGGGAGGGGGCTCATACGAGCAGTACTTC. The whole variable domain, remainder taken from reference TRBV5-1 and TRBJ2-7, is KAGVTQTPRYLIKTRGQQVTLSCSPISGHRSVSWYQQTPGQGLQFLFEYFSETQRNKGNFPGRFSGRQFSNSRSEMNVSTLELGDSALYLCASSLGGGSYEQYFGPGTRLTVT.

In its sample, this clone was seen a few times. This rearrangement joins TRBV28 to TRBJ1-1; the D gene is possibly TRBD1 (5 bases). V lost 2 bases and J 5 bases, leaving 15 bases between the germline ends. Germline CDR1 MDHEN, CDR2 SYDVKM. The length of the CDR3 is 15 residues. The CDR3, as DNA: TGTGCCAGCAGTTTACGACAGACTGGTAAAACTGAAGCTTTCTTT. Translated: CASSLRQTGKTEAFF.